The entry below describes one T cell receptor beta chain. FACS enriched CD8+ TEMRA cells, while bulk CD8+ and CD4+ were negatively isolated. These data come from a study of CD8 T cells in Susac syndrome. About the study: Treatment status at blood draw for the Susac syndrome patients was therapy-naive, corticosteroids, or intravenous immunoglobulin alone.

Random-hexamer reverse transcription was applied to about 0.45 to 1 ug RNA. TCRdb itself ran the immunoSEQ multiplex PCR reads through MiXCR, one entry per CDR3 protein. This sample has about 150,000 distinct CDR3 sequences, with roughly 95% found just once. V was cut by 0 bases and J by 3 bases, with 11 bases left in between. This CDR3 is 15 amino acids long. Germline values: CDR1 LGHNA, CDR2 YSLEER. This chain uses TRBV4-3 with TRBJ2-5, with D tentatively TRBD2 (6 bases). The sequence came from a human donor with Susac syndrome. The sequencing input was CD4+ T cells from PBMCs. Here the CDR3 DNA reads TGCGCCAGCAGCCAAGAATGGGACTGGGAAGAGACCCAGTACTTC. Encoded protein: CASSQEWDWEETQYF.